Below are 18 T cell receptor beta chains sequenced from a single sample in a study of somatic mutations in cytotoxic T cells in rheumatoid arthritis. Only in-frame clones appear in the TCRdb table, and some are missing; sequencing was by immunoSEQ multiplex PCR. The sample consists of tens of thousands of clones, around 81% of them appearing once. The specimen sequenced was CD8+ T cells sorted from blood. The receptors here all came from an adult with rheumatoid arthritis.

CDR3 nucleotides: TGTGCTAGTGGTCCAAAAATGGGGAGGCGGAGCACAGATACGCAGTATTTT. It encodes CASGPKMGRRSTDTQYF. The gene calls are TRBV12-5 and TRBJ2-3; a weak D match, TRBD2 (6 bases). Trimming pared 5 bases from V and 0 bases from J, leaving 18 bases between. The CDR3 is 17 residues long. CDR1 LGHNT and CDR2 FRNRAP come from the germline V gene.

The chain couples TRBV28 to TRBJ1-6; D is unresolved. The CDR3 length is 14 residues. The V gene's germline CDR1 is MDHEN and CDR2 SYDVKM. The V gene lost 5 bases and the J gene lost 9 bases, with 14 bases spanning the gap. The CDR3 DNA reads as TGTGCCAGCAGTATACATGACTATTCTTCACCCCTCCACTTT. It yields the protein CASSIHDYSSPLHF.

The rearrangement uses TRBV4-3 and TRBJ2-7; D ambiguous. Germline V gene lookup returns CDR1 LGHNA and CDR2 YSLEER. This CDR3 region has 15 residues. V lost 1 base to trimming and J lost 2 bases, with 12 bases between them. CDR3 sequence reads: CASSQGRQSPYEQYF. CDR3 sequence (DNA): TGCGCCAGCAGCCAAGGCAGGCAGTCGCCCTACGAGCAGTACTTC.

This clone was picked up one time. The DNA of the CDR3 is TGTGCCAGCAGTTTATCCACAGACAGCACAGATACGCAGTATTTT. It translates to CASSLSTDSTDTQYF. The V call is TRBV27, the J call TRBJ2-3; D is uncertain. CDR1 MNHEY and CDR2 SMNVEV come from the germline V gene (reference sequence). With 0 bases removed from V and 0 bases from J, the gap between germline ends came to 7 bases. The CDR3 sequence is 15 residues long.

The gene calls are TRBV7-3 and TRBJ1-6; D perhaps matches TRBD1 (6 bases). Germline assignment: CDR1 SGHTA and CDR2 FQGTGA. The V end was cut by 4 bases, the J end by 8 bases, with 15 bases between. CDR3 length: 15 residues. CDR3: CASSSSDSYDSPLHF. The CDR3 bases are TGTGCCAGCAGCTCGTCGGACAGTTATGATTCACCCCTCCACTTT.

The chain joins TRBV11-2 to TRBJ1-3, with D unclear. V lost 6 bases and J 3 bases, leaving 9 bases between the germline ends. CDR1 is SGHAT, CDR2 FQNNGV, per germline. This CDR3 spans 13 amino acids. The CDR3 here is CASSRPGGNTIYF. The CDR3 DNA reads as TGTGCCAGCAGTCGTCCAGGTGGAAACACCATATATTTT.

The gene calls are TRBV14 and TRBJ2-7, with a weak D call TRBD2 (6 bases). Trimming cost V 2 bases and J 3 bases, with 14 bases left between them. Germline V gene lookup returns CDR1 SGHDN and CDR2 FVKESK. CDR3 length equals 15 residues. CDR3 protein: CASSQWRDPIYEQYF. The CDR3, as DNA: TGTGCCAGCAGCCAATGGCGGGATCCAATCTACGAGCAGTACTTC. The full variable domain, its missing parts supplied by reference TRBV14 and TRBJ2-7, is EAGVTQFPSHSVIEKGQTVTLRCDPISGHDNLYWYRRVMGKEIKFLLHFVKESKQDESGMPNNRFLAERTGGTYSTLKVQPAELEDSGVYFCASSQWRDPIYEQYFGPGTRLTVT.

The chain carries TRBV4-3 and TRBJ2-1, with D perhaps matching TRBD2 (5 bases). The CDR3 extends over 15 amino acids. V was shortened by 1 base and J by 8 bases, with 15 bases between the two germline ends. Germline-derived CDR1 and CDR2 are LGHNA and YSLEER. The chain's CDR3 is CASSQGTAPEDEQFF. The CDR3 DNA sequence: TGCGCCAGCAGCCAAGGGACTGCCCCCGAGGATGAGCAGTTCTTC.

The V and J genes are TRBV7-9 and TRBJ2-1, with TRBD2 identical over 7 bases. Per the germline V gene, CDR1 is SEHNR and CDR2 is FQNEAQ (reference sequence). The CDR3 covers 13 residues. V gave up 5 bases and J gave up 6 bases; unmatched junction bases: 4. In DNA form, the CDR3 reads TGTGCCAGCAGCCCTAGCGGCCCCAATGAGCAGTTCTTC. Protein product: CASSPSGPNEQFF.

This clone was counted once. The chain employs TRBV13 and TRBJ2-5; 9 bases are a match to TRBD2. V dropped 1 base and J dropped 6; count of bases not matched to a gene: 12. The CDR3 is made up of 17 amino acids. Germline V gene sequence: CDR1 PRHDT, CDR2 FYEKMQ (reference sequence). CDR3 loop: CASSLEEGLAGLKTQYF. The CDR3, as DNA: TGTGCCAGCAGCTTAGAAGAGGGGCTAGCGGGATTGAAGACCCAGTACTTC.

The chain employs TRBV30 and TRBJ1-3; no clear D gene. This CDR3 spans 13 amino acids. The V and J ends lost 5 bases and 0 bases respectively, with 8 bases between them. Germline V gives CDR1 GTSNPN, CDR2 SVGIG (reference sequence). CDR3 residues: CAWDRSSGNTIYF. In DNA, the CDR3 is TGTGCCTGGGACCGAAGCTCTGGAAACACCATATATTTT.

This clone occurred a few times. This chain joins TRBV2 and TRBJ2-1; D gene ambiguous. V lost 6 bases, J lost 9 bases, and 3 bases lay in between. Germline assignment: CDR1 SNHLY and CDR2 FYNNEI. The CDR3 is made up of 9 amino acids. The CDR3 loop reads CASSREQFF. Here the CDR3 DNA reads TGTGCCAGCAGCCGTGAGCAGTTCTTC. The entire variable domain, with the rest obtained from reference TRBV2 and TRBJ2-1, is as follows: EPEVTQTPSHQVTQMGQEVILRCVPISNHLYFYWYRQILGQKVEFLVSFYNNEISEKSEIFDDQFSVERPDGSNFTLKIRSTKLEDSAMYFCASSREQFFGPGTRLTVL.

The chain recombines TRBV7-2 with TRBJ2-1, with unresolved D. V lost 5 bases to trimming and J lost 9 bases, with 17 bases between them. Germline loops: CDR1 SGHTA, CDR2 FQGNSA. The CDR3 consists of 14 residues. The CDR3 bases are TGTGCCAGCAGCCTTCTCTCGGCCCATCGTGAGCAGTTCTTC. Translated, it gives CASSLLSAHREQFF. The variable domain in full, with the rest retrieved from reference TRBV7-2 and TRBJ2-1, is GAGVSQSPSNKVTEKGKDVELRCDPISGHTALYWYRQSLGQGLEFLIYFQGNSAPDKSGLPSDRFSAERTGGSVSTLTIQRTQQEDSAVYLCASSLLSAHREQFFGPGTRLTVL.

The chain has TRBV2 and TRBJ2-1; TRBD2 matches at 12 bases. CDR1 is SNHLY, CDR2 FYNNEI, per germline. With V trimmed by 10 bases and J by 8 bases, 6 bases remained unmatched. CDR3 length equals 13 residues. The CDR3 DNA is TGTGCCATTACTAGCGGGGGGTGGGATGAGCAGTTCTTC. Protein product: CAITSGGWDEQFF. Full variable domain (outside the CDR3, taken from reference TRBV2 and TRBJ2-1): EPEVTQTPSHQVTQMGQEVILRCVPISNHLYFYWYRQILGQKVEFLVSFYNNEISEKSEIFDDQFSVERPDGSNFTLKIRSTKLEDSAMYFCAITSGGWDEQFFGPGTRLTVL.

This rearrangement joins TRBV5-8 to TRBJ2-7, with no clear D. The ends were cut back, 1 base at V and 1 base at J, with 3 bases in the middle. In germline, CDR1 is SGHTS, CDR2 YDEGEE. The CDR3 has 12 residues. The CDR3 loop reads CASSLFSYEQYF. CDR3 sequence (DNA): TGTGCCAGCAGCTTGTTTTCCTACGAGCAGTACTTC.

The genes are TRBV7-9 and TRBJ2-6; D not certain. The length of the CDR3 is 18 residues. Trimming stripped 6 bases from V and 0 bases from J, with 18 bases between. Germline lookup yields CDR1 SEHNR and CDR2 FQNEAQ (reference sequence). As DNA, the CDR3 is TGTGCCAGCAGTCTGACGTCTGGCTTATACTCTGGGGCCAACGTCCTGACTTTC. Its translation: CASSLTSGLYSGANVLTF. Full variable domain (rest looked up from reference TRBV7-9 and TRBJ2-6): DTGVSQNPRHKITKRGQNVTFRCDPISEHNRLYWYRQTLGQGPEFLTYFQNEAQLEKSRLLSDRFSAERPKGSFSTLEIQRTEQGDSAMYLCASSLTSGLYSGANVLTFGAGSRLTVL.

The chain uses TRBV27 and TRBJ2-7, with 10 nucleotides matching TRBD1. After removal of 2 bases from V and 2 bases from J, the junction contained 6 bases not matched to a gene. This CDR3 spans 16 amino acids. Germline CDR1 MNHEY, CDR2 SMNVEV (reference sequence). Here the CDR3 reads CASSLRGTGVAYEQYF. As DNA, the CDR3 is TGTGCCAGCAGTTTACGGGGGACAGGGGTAGCCTACGAGCAGTACTTC.

The rearrangement links TRBV7-9 to TRBJ2-3, with D perhaps assigned TRBD1 or TRBD2 (5 bases each). This CDR3 has 17 residues. CDR1 is SEHNR and CDR2 is FQNEAQ in the germline V gene (reference sequence). V was shortened by 2 bases and J by 0 bases, with 15 bases between the two germline ends. This CDR3 is CASSLPRDGSSTDTQYF. In nucleotides, the CDR3 is TGTGCCAGCAGCTTACCGAGGGACGGGTCTAGCACAGATACGCAGTATTTT. The entire variable domain, with the rest obtained from reference TRBV7-9 and TRBJ2-3, is as follows: DTGVSQNPRHKITKRGQNVTFRCDPISEHNRLYWYRQTLGQGPEFLTYFQNEAQLEKSRLLSDRFSAERPKGSFSTLEIQRTEQGDSAMYLCASSLPRDGSSTDTQYFGPGTRLTVL.